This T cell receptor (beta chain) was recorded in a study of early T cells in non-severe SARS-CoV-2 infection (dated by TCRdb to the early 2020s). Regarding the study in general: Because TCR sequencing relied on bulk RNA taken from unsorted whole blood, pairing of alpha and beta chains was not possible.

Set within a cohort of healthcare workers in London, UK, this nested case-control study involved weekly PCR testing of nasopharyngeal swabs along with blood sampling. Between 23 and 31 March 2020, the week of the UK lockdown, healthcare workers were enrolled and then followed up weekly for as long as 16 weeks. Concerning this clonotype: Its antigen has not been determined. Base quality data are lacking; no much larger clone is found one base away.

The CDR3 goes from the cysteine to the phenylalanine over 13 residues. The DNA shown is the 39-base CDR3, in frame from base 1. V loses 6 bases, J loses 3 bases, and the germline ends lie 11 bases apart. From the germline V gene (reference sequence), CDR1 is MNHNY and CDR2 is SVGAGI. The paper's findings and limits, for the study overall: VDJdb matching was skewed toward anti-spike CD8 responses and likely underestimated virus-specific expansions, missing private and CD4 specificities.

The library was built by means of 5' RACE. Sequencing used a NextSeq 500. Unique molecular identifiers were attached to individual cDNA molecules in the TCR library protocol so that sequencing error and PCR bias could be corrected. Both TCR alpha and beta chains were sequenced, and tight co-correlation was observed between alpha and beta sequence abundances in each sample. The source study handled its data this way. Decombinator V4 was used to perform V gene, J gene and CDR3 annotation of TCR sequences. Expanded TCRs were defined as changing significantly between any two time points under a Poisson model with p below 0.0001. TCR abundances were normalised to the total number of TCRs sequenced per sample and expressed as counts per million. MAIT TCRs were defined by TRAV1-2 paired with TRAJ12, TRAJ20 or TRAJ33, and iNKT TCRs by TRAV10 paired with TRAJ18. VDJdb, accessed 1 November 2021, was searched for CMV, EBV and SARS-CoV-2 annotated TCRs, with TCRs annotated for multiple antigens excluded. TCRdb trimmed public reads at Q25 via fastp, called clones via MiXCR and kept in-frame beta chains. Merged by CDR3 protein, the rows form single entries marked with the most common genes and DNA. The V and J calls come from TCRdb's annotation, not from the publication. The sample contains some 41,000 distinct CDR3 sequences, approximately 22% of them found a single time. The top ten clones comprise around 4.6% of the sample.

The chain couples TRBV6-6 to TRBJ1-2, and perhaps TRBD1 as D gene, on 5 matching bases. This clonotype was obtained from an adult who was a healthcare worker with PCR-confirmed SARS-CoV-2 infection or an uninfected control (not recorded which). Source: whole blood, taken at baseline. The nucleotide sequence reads TGTGCCAGCAGCCCCGACAGTGACTATGGCTACACCTTC. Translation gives CASSPDSDYGYTF.